This T cell receptor (beta chain) emerged from a study of neurological immune-mediated disorders. Study-wide results and caveats: Private repertoires in all groups were suggested by the finding that expanded clones across subjects shared no CDR3 amino acid sequences.

Germline CDR1 and CDR2: SGHDT and YYEEEE. Trimming shortened V by 0 bases and J by 4 bases, and 8 bases separated the two germline ends. The CDR3 contains 14 residues. This clonotype was observed many times. Its antigen remains unidentified. The cDNA was generated through 5'RACE incorporating 10-nucleotide random UMIs. MiXCR was run by TCRdb on the 5' RACE reads, yielding one entry per CDR3 protein. The sample includes around 30,000 distinct CDR3 sequences, approximately 1.6% of them seen just once. The receptor was isolated from a woman under 40 with multiple sclerosis. The chain joins TRBV5-6 to TRBJ2-1; D remains ambiguous. The sequencing input was PBMCs. Here the CDR3 DNA reads TGTGCCAGCAGCTTGGGTAGCCTGTACAATGAGCAGTTCTTC. Protein product: CASSLGSLYNEQFF.